This TCR beta chain was found in a study of T-cell memory formation after mild COVID-19. The study, taken as a whole, reports: A second wave of clones peaked on day 37, and their SARS-CoV-2 specificity went unconfirmed.

On this clonotype: The antigen is undetermined.

TCRdb redid the calling of the 5' RACE reads with MiXCR, one entry per CDR3 protein. The sample includes approximately 190,000 distinct CDR3 sequences, 15% to 20% seen only once; the top ten take 2.4%. Germline V lookup: CDR1 MGHRA, CDR2 YSYEKL. The CDR3 has 16 residues. The V and J ends lost 0 bases and 6 bases respectively, with 12 bases between them. Sequencing used PBMCs or a T cell subset sorted from them (not recorded which). The receptor's source is an adult woman who had mild COVID-19 (a few samples of this study predate the infection). Cell type and time point are not known. The J gene is TRBJ1-6, the V gene TRBV4-1; a possible D gene is TRBD1 (6 bases). The CDR3 region has the DNA TGCGCCAGCAGCCAAGATTTGGGACAAATTAATTCACCCCTCCACTTT. Translated, it gives CASSQDLGQINSPLHF.